The clone carrying this TCR beta chain was seen at least ten times. The antigen is undetermined. The record originates from a study of blood T cells in healthy people across ages. Study-wide results and caveats: Diversity estimated from one million T cells was considered an underestimate.

Deletions cut 7 bases from V and 2 bases from J, with 15 bases between. CDR3 length: 14 amino acids. The V gene's germline CDR1 is DFQATT and CDR2 SNEGSKA (reference sequence). Primers used in a second PCR of roughly 7 to 11 cycles were a sample-barcoded 5' primer and a J-beta primer mix. TCRdb independently ran MiXCR on the 5' RACE reads; one entry per CDR3 protein. The sample contains about 1,500,000 distinct CDR3 sequences, about 30% of which appear only once. The chain links TRBV20-1 to TRBJ2-4; tentatively, D is TRBD2 (6 bases). Material for sequencing was blood. The sequence derives from a young woman in good health. CDR3: CSVASEGSKNIQYF. CDR3 DNA: TGCAGTGTGGCGTCGGAGGGGTCCAAAAACATTCAGTACTTC.